The 9 T cell receptor beta chains below come from one sample, sequenced in a study of cytomegalovirus exposure and HLA in healthy donors. 60 Vbeta and 13 Jbeta primers were used in PCR. The protocol was immunoSEQ multiplex PCR, while the TCRdb copy is restricted to in-frame clones and leaves out a portion. The sample includes around 88,000 clones, about four fifths of them seen just once. Sequenced input: PBMCs. These receptors all come from a woman in her forties in good health and CMV-seropositive.

V gene TRBV2 combines with J gene TRBJ2-1; D is possibly TRBD1 (5 bases). The CDR3 sequence is 15 residues long. CDR1 is SNHLY and CDR2 is FYNNEI in the germline V gene. V was pared by 4 bases and J by 6 bases, with 16 bases between. CDR3 amino acids: CASSGQGGHSNEQFF. CDR3 in DNA: TGTGCCAGCAGTGGGCAGGGCGGCCACTCCAATGAGCAGTTCTTC.

The chain links TRBV30 to TRBJ2-2; 9 nucleotides agree with TRBD2. In germline, CDR1 is GTSNPN, CDR2 SVGIG (reference sequence). With 4 bases clipped from V and 5 bases from J, the junction kept 17 bases outside the gene matches. The CDR3 consists of 18 residues. The CDR3 DNA sequence: TGTGCCTGGACCATCCAAATTAGCGGGAGTAGTACAACCGGGGAGCTGTTTTTT. This translates into CAWTIQISGSSTTGELFF. Filled out from reference TRBV30 and TRBJ2-2, the complete variable domain reads SQTIHQWPATLVQPVGSPLSLECTVEGTSNPNLYWYRQAAGRGLQLLFYSVGIGQISSEVPQNLSASRPQDRQFILSSKKLLLSDSGFYLCAWTIQISGSSTTGELFFGEGSRLTVL.

This CDR3 is CASSLAGPGNTIYF. The CDR3 region has the DNA TGTGCCAGCAGCTTGGCAGGTCCTGGAAACACCATATATTTT. The V gene is TRBV5-4, the J gene TRBJ1-3; D call uncertain. CDR3 length equals 14 residues. Germline CDR1 and CDR2: SGHNT and YYREEE (reference sequence). Trimming shortened V by 0 bases and J by 2 bases, and 6 bases separated the two germline ends.

The rearrangement uses TRBV2 and TRBJ2-3, with unresolved D. Trimming cost V 6 bases and J 0 bases, with 4 bases left between them. Per germline, CDR1 SNHLY and CDR2 FYNNEI. The CDR3 is 12 residues long. Here the CDR3 reads CASSPSTDTQYF. DNA for the CDR3: TGTGCCAGCAGCCCTAGCACAGATACGCAGTATTTT.

CDR3 loop: CASSVTSGVGEQYF. CDR3 bases: TGTGCCAGTAGTGTGACTAGCGGGGTCGGCGAGCAGTACTTC. The chain combines TRBV19 with TRBJ2-5, with TRBD2 matching over 11 bases. The J call may be in error: the DNA end matches TRBJ2-7 better. In germline, CDR1 is LNHDA, CDR2 SQIVND (reference sequence). The CDR3 is 14 amino acids.

The chain is built from TRBV25-1 and TRBJ1-2; D uncertain. V gave up 4 bases and J gave up 7 bases, with 13 bases separating them. The CDR3 totals 13 residues. The germline V gene encodes CDR1 MGHDK and CDR2 SYGVNS. For the CDR3, the DNA is TGTGCCAGCAGTGGCCTGGGGAGCGGTGGCTACACCTTC. It codes for CASSGLGSGGYTF.

This clone was detected only a few times. The CDR3 nucleotides read TGTGCCTGGACTGTGGGGACAGGGTCGTACAATGAGCAGTTCTTC. It translates to CAWTVGTGSYNEQFF. The V gene is TRBV30, the J gene TRBJ2-1; 9 bases are shared with TRBD1. The CDR3 is made up of 15 amino acids. Per germline, CDR1 GTSNPN and CDR2 SVGIG (reference sequence). Trimming removed 4 bases from V and 4 bases from J; junction bases left unmatched: 8.

A single count supports this clone. J is TRBJ2-2 and V is TRBV27; D is possibly TRBD1 (5 bases). Trimming took 4 bases from V and 3 from J, leaving 12 bases between them. CDR1 MNHEY and CDR2 SMNVEV come from the germline V gene (reference sequence). This CDR3 region has 15 residues. The DNA of the CDR3 is TGTGCCAGCAGTTCCCCTTGGGGCTACACCGGGGAGCTGTTTTTT. Amino acids: CASSSPWGYTGELFF.

V is TRBV29-1 and J is TRBJ2-1, with D perhaps matching TRBD2 (5 bases). V lost 4 bases and J lost 4, with 14 bases in between. The germline gives CDR1 SQVTM, CDR2 ANQGSEA. This CDR3 region has 14 residues. The chain's CDR3 is CSVVTGRTYNEQFF. CDR3 in DNA: TGCAGCGTTGTAACGGGAAGGACTTACAATGAGCAGTTCTTC.